The text below deals with one TCR beta chain. Repertoires were generated with immunoSEQ multiplex PCR, while TCRdb's copy carries only in-frame clones and drops some. Counted here are 30,000 to 45,000 clones, around 90% occurring once; the ten biggest clones make up around 0.9%. Trimming removed 2 bases at V and 2 bases at J, with 9 bases between. This CDR3 has 14 residues. Germline V gene sequence: CDR1 SNHLY, CDR2 FYNNEI. The record originates from a study of T cells in narcolepsy. This TCR came from a human donor with narcolepsy. The source material was CD45RA- memory CD4+ T cells from PBMCs. The chain has TRBV2 and TRBJ2-5, with D perhaps TRBD1 (6 bases). CDR3 amino acids: CASSEFTGQETQYF. The CDR3 bases are TGTGCCAGCAGTGAATTCACAGGGCAAGAGACCCAGTACTTC.